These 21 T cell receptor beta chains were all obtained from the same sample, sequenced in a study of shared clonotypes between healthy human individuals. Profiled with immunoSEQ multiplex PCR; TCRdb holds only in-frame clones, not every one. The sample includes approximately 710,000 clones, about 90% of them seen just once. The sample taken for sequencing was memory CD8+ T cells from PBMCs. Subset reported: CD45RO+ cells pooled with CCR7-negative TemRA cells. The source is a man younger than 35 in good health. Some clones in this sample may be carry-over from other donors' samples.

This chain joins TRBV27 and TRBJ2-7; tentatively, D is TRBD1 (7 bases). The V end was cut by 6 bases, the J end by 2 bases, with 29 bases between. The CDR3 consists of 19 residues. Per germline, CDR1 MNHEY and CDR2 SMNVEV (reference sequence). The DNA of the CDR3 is TGTGCCAGCAGCCTCAGGGGGGACGGAGGGTGGGACTTCGCCTACGAGCAGTACTTC. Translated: CASSLRGDGGWDFAYEQYF.

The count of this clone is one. CDR3 in amino acids: CASSRGTATEAFF. Here the CDR3 DNA reads TGTGCCAGCAGCCGGGGGACAGCCACTGAAGCTTTCTTT. This sequence joins TRBV5-6 and TRBJ1-1, with TRBD1 identical over 7 bases. Germline V lookup: CDR1 SGHDT, CDR2 YYEEEE. Germline trimming cut 4 bases from V and 4 bases from J; bases unmatched to any gene: 4. The CDR3 runs to 13 residues.

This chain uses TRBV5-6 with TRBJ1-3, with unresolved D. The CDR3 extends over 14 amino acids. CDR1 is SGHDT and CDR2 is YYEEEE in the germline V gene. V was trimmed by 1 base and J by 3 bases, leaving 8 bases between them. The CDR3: CASSLQFLGNTIYF. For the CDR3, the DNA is TGTGCCAGCAGCTTGCAGTTTCTTGGAAACACCATATATTTT. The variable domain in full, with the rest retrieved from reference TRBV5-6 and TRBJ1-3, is DAGVTQSPTHLIKTRGQQVTLRCSPKSGHDTVSWYQQALGQGPQFIFQYYEEEERQRGNFPDRFSGHQFPNYSSELNVNALLLGDSALYLCASSLQFLGNTIYFGEGSWLTVV.

DNA for the CDR3: TGTGCCACCAGCAGATCGCCGGGACTAGGTTTCGATGAGCAGTTCTTC. Translation: CATSRSPGLGFDEQFF. The gene calls are TRBV15 and TRBJ2-1, with 8 bases that match TRBD2. In germline, CDR1 is LNHNV, CDR2 YYDKDF (reference sequence). The J segment lost 8 bases and the V segment lost 2 bases, leaving 11 bases of the junction unmatched. This CDR3 has 16 amino acids.

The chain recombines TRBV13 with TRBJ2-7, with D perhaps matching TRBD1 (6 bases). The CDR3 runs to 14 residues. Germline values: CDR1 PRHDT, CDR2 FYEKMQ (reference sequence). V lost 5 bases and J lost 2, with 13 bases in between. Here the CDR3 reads CASSQWDTTYEQYF. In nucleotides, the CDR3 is TGTGCCAGCAGCCAGTGGGACACCACCTACGAGCAGTACTTC.

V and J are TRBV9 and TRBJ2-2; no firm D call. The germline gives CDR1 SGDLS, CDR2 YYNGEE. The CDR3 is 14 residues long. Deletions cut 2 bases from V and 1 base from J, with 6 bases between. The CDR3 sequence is CASSVPGNTGELFF. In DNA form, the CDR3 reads TGTGCCAGCAGCGTTCCCGGGAACACCGGGGAGCTGTTTTTT.

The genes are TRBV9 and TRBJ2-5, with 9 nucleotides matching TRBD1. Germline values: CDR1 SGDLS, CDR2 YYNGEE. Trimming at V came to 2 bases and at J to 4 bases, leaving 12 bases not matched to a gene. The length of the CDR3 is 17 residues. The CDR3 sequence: CASSVNRDRDSLETQYF. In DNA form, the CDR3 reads TGTGCCAGCAGCGTTAACCGGGACAGGGATTCCTTAGAGACCCAGTACTTC.

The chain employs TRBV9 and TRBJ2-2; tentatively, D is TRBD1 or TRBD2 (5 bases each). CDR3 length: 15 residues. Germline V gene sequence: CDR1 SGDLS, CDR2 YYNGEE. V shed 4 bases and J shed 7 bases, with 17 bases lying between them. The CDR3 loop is CASSLGTPLGGELFF. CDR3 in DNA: TGTGCCAGCAGCCTCGGGACCCCCTTGGGCGGGGAGCTGTTTTTT.

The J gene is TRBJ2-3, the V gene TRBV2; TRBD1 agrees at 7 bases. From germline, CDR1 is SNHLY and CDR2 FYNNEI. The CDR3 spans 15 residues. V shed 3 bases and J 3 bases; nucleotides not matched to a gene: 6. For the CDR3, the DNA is TGTGCCAGCAGTGACACAGGGGAGATTACAGATACGCAGTATTTT. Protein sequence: CASSDTGEITDTQYF.

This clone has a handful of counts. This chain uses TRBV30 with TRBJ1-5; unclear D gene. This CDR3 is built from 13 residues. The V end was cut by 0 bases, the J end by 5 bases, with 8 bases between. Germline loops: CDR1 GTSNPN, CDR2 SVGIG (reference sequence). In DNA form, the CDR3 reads TGTGCCTGGAGTGTCCTCCCACATCAGCCCCAGCATTTT. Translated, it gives CAWSVLPHQPQHF.

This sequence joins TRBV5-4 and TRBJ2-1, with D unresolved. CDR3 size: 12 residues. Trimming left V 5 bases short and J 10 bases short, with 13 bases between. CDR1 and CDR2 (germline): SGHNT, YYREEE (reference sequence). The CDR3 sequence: CASRSDLREQFF. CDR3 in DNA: TGTGCCAGCAGGTCGGACCTCCGAGAGCAGTTCTTC.

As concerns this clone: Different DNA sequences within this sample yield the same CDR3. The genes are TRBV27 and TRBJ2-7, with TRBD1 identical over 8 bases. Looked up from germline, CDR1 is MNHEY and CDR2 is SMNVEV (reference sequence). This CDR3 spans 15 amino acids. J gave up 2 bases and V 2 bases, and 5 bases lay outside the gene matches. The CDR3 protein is CASSLVGTGTYEQYF. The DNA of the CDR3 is TGTGCCAGCAGTTTAGTAGGGACAGGAACCTACGAGCAGTACTTC.

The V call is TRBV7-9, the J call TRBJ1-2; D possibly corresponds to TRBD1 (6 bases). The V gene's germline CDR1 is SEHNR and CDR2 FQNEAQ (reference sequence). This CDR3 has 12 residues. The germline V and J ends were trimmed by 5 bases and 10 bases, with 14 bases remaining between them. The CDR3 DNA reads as TGTGCCAGCAGCCTACGAACAGGGATCTACACCTTC. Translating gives CASSLRTGIYTF.

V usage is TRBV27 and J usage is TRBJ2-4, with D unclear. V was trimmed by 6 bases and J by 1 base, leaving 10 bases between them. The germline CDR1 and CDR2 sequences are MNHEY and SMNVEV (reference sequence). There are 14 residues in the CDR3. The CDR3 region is CASRPQGAKNIQYF. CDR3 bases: TGTGCCAGCAGACCTCAAGGGGCCAAAAACATTCAGTACTTC.

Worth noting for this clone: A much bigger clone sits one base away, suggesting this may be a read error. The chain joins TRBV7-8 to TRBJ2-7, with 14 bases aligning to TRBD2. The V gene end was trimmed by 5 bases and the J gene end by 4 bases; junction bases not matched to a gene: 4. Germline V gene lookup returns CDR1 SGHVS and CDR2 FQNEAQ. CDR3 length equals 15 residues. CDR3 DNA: TGTGCCAGCAGCCAAGGGACTAGCGGGAGTTACGAGCAGTACTTC. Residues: CASSQGTSGSYEQYF. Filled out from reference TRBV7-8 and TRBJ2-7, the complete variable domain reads GAGVSQSPRYKVAKRGQDVALRCDPISGHVSLFWYQQALGQGPEFLTYFQNEAQLDKSGLPSDRFFAERPEGSVSTLKIQRTQQEDSAVYLCASSQGTSGSYEQYFGPGTRLTVT.

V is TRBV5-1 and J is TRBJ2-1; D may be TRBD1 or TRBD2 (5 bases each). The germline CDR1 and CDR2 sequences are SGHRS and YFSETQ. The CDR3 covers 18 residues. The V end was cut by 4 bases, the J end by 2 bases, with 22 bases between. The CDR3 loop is CASSPFPVATGPYNEQFF. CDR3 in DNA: TGCGCCAGCAGCCCGTTCCCGGTCGCTACGGGACCCTACAATGAGCAGTTCTTC.

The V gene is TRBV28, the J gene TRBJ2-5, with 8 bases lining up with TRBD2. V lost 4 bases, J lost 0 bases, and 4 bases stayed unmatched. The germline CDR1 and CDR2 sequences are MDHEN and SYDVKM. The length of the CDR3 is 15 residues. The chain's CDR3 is CASSSGGLNQETQYF. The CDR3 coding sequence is TGTGCCAGCAGTTCGGGGGGGCTAAACCAAGAGACCCAGTACTTC.

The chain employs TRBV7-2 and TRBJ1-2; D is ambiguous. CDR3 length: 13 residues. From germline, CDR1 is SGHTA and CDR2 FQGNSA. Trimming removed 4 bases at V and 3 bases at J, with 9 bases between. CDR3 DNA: TGTGCCAGCAGCTCGCCCCCTGACTATGGCTACACCTTC. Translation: CASSSPPDYGYTF.

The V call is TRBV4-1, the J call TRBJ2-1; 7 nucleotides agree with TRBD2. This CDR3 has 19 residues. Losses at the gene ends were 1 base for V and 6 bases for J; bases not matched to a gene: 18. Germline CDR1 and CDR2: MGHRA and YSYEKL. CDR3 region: CASSQVSAGRREHGNEQFF. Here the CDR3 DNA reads TGCGCCAGCAGCCAAGTAAGCGCCGGTCGGCGGGAGCACGGCAATGAGCAGTTCTTC.

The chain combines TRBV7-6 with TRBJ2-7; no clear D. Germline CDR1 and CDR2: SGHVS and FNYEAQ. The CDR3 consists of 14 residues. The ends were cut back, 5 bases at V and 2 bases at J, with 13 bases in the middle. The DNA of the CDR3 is TGTGCCAGCAGCCCTGAGAGAGCCACCTACGAGCAGTACTTC. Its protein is CASSPERATYEQYF.

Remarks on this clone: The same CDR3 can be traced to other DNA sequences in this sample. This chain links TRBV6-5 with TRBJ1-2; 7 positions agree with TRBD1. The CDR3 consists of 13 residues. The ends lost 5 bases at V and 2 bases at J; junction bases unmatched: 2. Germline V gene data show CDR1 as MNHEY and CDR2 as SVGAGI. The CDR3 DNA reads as TGTGCCAGCAGTCTGACAGGGAACTATGGCTACACCTTC. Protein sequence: CASSLTGNYGYTF.